What follows describes a single T cell receptor (beta chain). Its antigen is unknown. The record has no base qualities; no much larger clone is one base away. In total, approximately 690 healthy bone marrow donors made up the cohort. At the time of sampling, every cohort member was nominally healthy, though immune exposures that went unrecorded were likely present. The donor tested CMV seronegative and was one of the 352 seronegative cohort members. Every donor gave a peripheral blood sample, and the peripheral blood mononuclear cells from that sample were used for TCR beta sequencing. Genomic DNA was extracted from the blood cell samples with the Qiagen DNeasy Blood Extraction Kit. CDR1 and CDR2 are drawn from the germline V gene (reference sequence): DFQATT, SNEGSKA. V is cut by 6 bases and J by 3 bases, and the space between the germline ends is 9 bases. The CDR3 spans 11 residues, from the cysteine through the phenylalanine. Of all the DNA, just the CDR3 is kept, 33 bases in frame from base 1.

This sample is drawn from a study of cytomegalovirus exposure and HLA in healthy donors (dated by TCRdb to about 2017). Background on the whole study: An earlier analysis of several hundred of the donors reported about 250 Gb of sequence data and 100 million to 130 million unique TCR beta sequences from 150 million to 200 million T cells. Around 300 gigabases of sequencing data and 80 million or so unique TCR sequences were included in an early release covering roughly 600 HLA-typed donors. The genetic ancestry cluster associated with self-reported Caucasian donors included 65% to 90% of the 300 to 450 genotyped donors. The study was designed to test whether signatures of past pathogen exposure could be identified by cataloging public T cell receptors. The T cell repertoires of 700 or so subjects were profiled by immunosequencing and related to cytomegalovirus serostatus. Besides the first cohort of more than 650 subjects, a separate validation cohort made up of 120 different subjects was used. To predict cytomegalovirus infection status, the study brought together high-throughput TCR immunosequencing, statistical association of individual TCRs with disease status, and machine learning. A later analysis re-examined previously published TCR beta repertoires from more than 650 donors and added high-resolution HLA genotyping to investigate patterns of TCR occurrence. The later analysis used no new phenotypic data to find candidate immune exposures, relying instead on TCR beta sequences and their occurrence across donors. An earlier analysis of approximately 500 of the donors applied high-throughput TCR beta sequencing to assess whether each TCR beta V gene segment acted as functional or pseudogenic. Donor age, sex, ethnicity and CMV serostatus were compiled together with the repertoire data. A later genetic analysis used genome-wide SNP genotypes for about 65% of the 666 donors, treating that subset as a discovery cohort. All discovery cohort repertoires had been generated using a single sequencing platform. HLA typing included class I and class II loci at four-digit resolution. Typing coverage varied by locus: about 620-630 donors for A, B, C, DRB1 and DQB1; more than 500 for DQA1; around 610 for DPA1; approximately 470 for DPB1. Roughly five DR-DQ haplotypes were handled as single units for association and clustering, since linkage in the cohort was strong. On average, 235,054 unique TCR beta nucleotide sequences were sequenced per donor among about 400 genotyped donors of the cohort, with around 19% of those sequences being non-productive. General study outcomes and caveats: Because some donors lacked HLA typing at each locus, the association tests relied only on the typed subset. Some IMGT-functional V segments, including TRBV6-2 and TRBV6-3, could not be distinguished by the 87-base-pair reads and were therefore excluded. Because counts were too low, seventeen rarely observed V segments, including chromosome 9 orphons, were excluded from the earlier analysis of some 590 of the donors. A later analysis found that most CMV-associated TCR beta chains appeared HLA-restricted, with HLA associations seemingly driven largely by CMV exposure. A few of the identified cytomegalovirus-associated TCR beta chains were confirmed in vitro to be specific for cytomegalovirus antigens. Strong co-occurrence of HLA alleles, especially DR and DQ, made assigning TCR associations to individual alleles difficult. A group of highly shared sequence variants was considered likely to be a technical artifact of the sequencing pipeline. In a later genetic analysis, fewer N-insertions in productive TCRs were reported among donors in an Asian-associated ancestry cluster than the roughly 640-donor mean. A later analysis found that HLA-associated TCR beta chains were more clonally expanded and had lower generation probabilities than equally common non-associated chains. The classifier was reported to diagnose cytomegalovirus status with high specificity and sensitivity in both the original cohort and the validation cohort. Sequencing depth was assumed to be roughly uniform across donors in the presence/absence analyses, though that assumption may not hold. In a later genetic analysis, a missense DCLRE1C variant was associated with V-gene and J-gene trimming of TCR beta chains, and the association was replicated in an independent cohort. An earlier analysis of some 560 of the donors showed that most TCR beta V segments appeared in productive rearrangements either about 87% or about 30% of the time, which broadly matched IMGT annotations. Across donors, most TCR sequences were observed very rarely, whereas some public TCRs were present in many individuals. A later analysis found that TCR association rates varied across HLA loci, with DRB1 alleles showing the most associated TCRs and HLA-C alleles the fewest. Correlated functional status among segregating V segments might reflect linkage disequilibrium, but an unknown experimental factor could not be ruled out. According to a later analysis, parvovirus B19, influenza, CMV and Epstein-Barr virus appeared linked to several top co-occurrence clusters. In a later analysis, some 18,000 TCR beta sequences were associated with specific HLA alleles at a false discovery rate of 0.05. For the cohort, immune exposure information was limited to CMV serostatus. According to the authors, the approach could potentially be generalized to other disease states and immunological phenotypes. In the study, 150 to 200 TCR beta chains were listed as associated with cytomegalovirus. Only TCR beta chains were sequenced in this cohort, and the absence of alpha or paired-chain data limited detectable features. A further reported finding was that TCR beta sequences accurately predicted the HLA-A and HLA-B alleles for most subjects in the first cohort.

Library preparation employed the immunoSEQ multiplex PCR assay. A mixture of 60 forward primers for TCR Vbeta segments and 13 reverse primers for TCR Jbeta segments was used in the multiplex PCR. A multiplex PCR assay on genomic DNA amplified the CDR3 region of rearranged TCR beta genes. The Illumina HiSeq System was used to sequence the amplified TCR beta libraries as 87-base-pair reads. As for how the authors treated the data: Across the 640 or so repertoires, a later analysis counted tens of millions of unique TCR beta chains, around 11 million of which were shared by at least two donors. Raw reads were error-corrected and collapsed into unique sequences by a nearest-neighbor algorithm in which closely related sequences were merged to remove PCR and sequencing errors. V, D and J gene segments were assigned by aligning CDR3 sequences to IMGT reference sequences. For a sequence to be retained, a match of at least six nucleotides was required to both a V gene segment and a J gene segment. Rearrangements were called productive when the CDR3 lacked stop codons and stayed in frame with V and J; all others were non-productive. Following IMGT convention, CDR3 was defined as the stretch from the second conserved V-encoded cysteine up to the conserved J-encoded phenylalanine. The earlier analysis of about 640 of the donors excluded any sequence lacking an unambiguous match to a single V gene segment. In an earlier analysis of 500 to 750 of the donors, V segments were called functional above 56.7% productive rearrangements and were called segregating when the between-donor standard deviation exceeded 5%. To diagnose cytomegalovirus status from the catalog of TCR beta chain sequences, a statistical classification framework was built. V and J gene assignment, in a later analysis, came from comparing TCR nucleotide sequences with IMGT/GENE-DB human TR gene sequences. In a later analysis, CDR3 sequences and most-parsimonious VDJ recombination scenarios were assigned using the TCRdist pipeline. In a later analysis, each TCR beta chain was defined by its CDR3 amino acid sequence together with its V-gene family, and reads lacking a unique V-gene family were excluded. As a way to deal with suspected cross-contamination and a sequencing artifact, a later analysis dropped more than 500 nucleotide sequences that were highly shared and had low generation probability. In a later analysis, a clonal expansion index for each public chain was calculated from normalized within-repertoire ranks of inferred template counts. Generation probabilities in a later analysis came from a VDJ recombination model fitted to out-of-frame rearrangements, and those results were checked against IGoR. In a later analysis, hypergeometric tests were used to score TCR-TCR, TCR-HLA and TCR-CMV co-occurrence, with a repertoire-size bias correction applied to TCR pairs. To estimate false discovery rates, a later analysis permuted the HLA or CMV assignments 20 times. In a later analysis, co-occurring TCRs were grouped using DBSCAN, and TCRdist sequence similarity was added for clustering within HLA-allele-positive subsets. Repertoires with fewer than 30,000 or more than 120,000 public chains, plus five repertoires with anomalous nucleotide sharing, were excluded from co-occurrence clustering. Imported from immuneACCESS, the table was reduced by TCRdb to in-frame sequences with V and J called. These copies leave out some clones; in studies compared against another copy, an unresolved V gene accounts for under half, and the cause of the remainder is not known. V and J calls and clone size are copied from that table; D and trimming were computed from the DNA. Present in this sample are approximately 150,000 clones, approximately 77% of which were seen just once. Of the sample, approximately 0.94% is held by the ten largest clones.

The receptor was derived from a woman aged 60 to 75 in good health and CMV-seronegative. The chain was built from TRBV20-1 and TRBJ2-7; the D gene is perhaps TRBD2, from 6 matching bases. The sequenced sample was PBMCs. CDR3 protein: CSAKDYYEQYF. The sequenced DNA is TGCAGTGCAAAGGACTACTACGAGCAGTACTTC.